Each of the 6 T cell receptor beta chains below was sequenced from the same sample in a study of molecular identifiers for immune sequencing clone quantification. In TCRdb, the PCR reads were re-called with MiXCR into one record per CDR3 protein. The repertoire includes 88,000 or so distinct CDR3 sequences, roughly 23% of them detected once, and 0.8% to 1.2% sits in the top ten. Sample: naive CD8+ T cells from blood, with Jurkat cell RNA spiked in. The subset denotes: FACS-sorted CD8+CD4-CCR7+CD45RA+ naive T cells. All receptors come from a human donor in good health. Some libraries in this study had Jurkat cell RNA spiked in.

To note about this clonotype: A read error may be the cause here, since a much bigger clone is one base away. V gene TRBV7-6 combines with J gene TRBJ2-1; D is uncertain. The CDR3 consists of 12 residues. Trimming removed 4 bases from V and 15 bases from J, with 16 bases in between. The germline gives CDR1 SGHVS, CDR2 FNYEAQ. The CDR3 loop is CASSSRTGSRFF. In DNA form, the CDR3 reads TGTGCCAGCAGCTCCAGGACGGGTAGTCGGTTCTTC.

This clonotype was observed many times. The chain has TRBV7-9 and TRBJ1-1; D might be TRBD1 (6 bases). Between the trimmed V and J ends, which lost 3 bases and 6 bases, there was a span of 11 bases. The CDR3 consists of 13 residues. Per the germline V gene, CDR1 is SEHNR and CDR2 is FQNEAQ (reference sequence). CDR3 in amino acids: CASSFQGKAEAFF. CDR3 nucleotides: TGTGCCAGCAGCTTTCAGGGGAAGGCTGAAGCTTTCTTT.

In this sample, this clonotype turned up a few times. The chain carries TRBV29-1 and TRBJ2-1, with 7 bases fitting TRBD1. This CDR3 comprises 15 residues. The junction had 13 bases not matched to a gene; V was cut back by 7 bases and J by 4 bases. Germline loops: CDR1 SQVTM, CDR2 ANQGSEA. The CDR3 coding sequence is TGCAGCGCAATCACACAGGGGTCAATATACAATGAGCAGTTCTTC. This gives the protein CSAITQGSIYNEQFF.

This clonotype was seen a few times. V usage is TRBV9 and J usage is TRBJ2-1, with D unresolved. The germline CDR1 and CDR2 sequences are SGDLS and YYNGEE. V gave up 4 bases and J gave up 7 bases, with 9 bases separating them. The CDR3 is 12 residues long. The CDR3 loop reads CASSLSPNEQFF. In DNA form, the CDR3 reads TGTGCCAGCAGCTTGAGCCCTAATGAGCAGTTCTTC.

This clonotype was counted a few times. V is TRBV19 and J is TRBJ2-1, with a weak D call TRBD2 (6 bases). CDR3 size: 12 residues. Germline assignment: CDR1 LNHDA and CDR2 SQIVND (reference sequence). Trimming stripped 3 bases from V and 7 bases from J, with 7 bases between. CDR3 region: CASSIRENEQFF. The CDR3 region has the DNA TGTGCCAGTAGTATCCGGGAGAATGAGCAGTTCTTC.

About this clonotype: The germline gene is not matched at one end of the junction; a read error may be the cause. This chain's CDR3 is CASSQDRGVAGGFSSYNEHFF. Written as DNA, the CDR3 is TGCGCCAGCAGCCAAGATCGGGGGGTAGCGGGAGGGTTTAGCTCCTACAATGAGCACTTCTTC. The chain carries TRBV4-3 and TRBJ2-1; 11 nucleotides line up with TRBD2. Looked up from germline, CDR1 is LGHNA and CDR2 is YSLEER. The CDR3 is 21 amino acids.